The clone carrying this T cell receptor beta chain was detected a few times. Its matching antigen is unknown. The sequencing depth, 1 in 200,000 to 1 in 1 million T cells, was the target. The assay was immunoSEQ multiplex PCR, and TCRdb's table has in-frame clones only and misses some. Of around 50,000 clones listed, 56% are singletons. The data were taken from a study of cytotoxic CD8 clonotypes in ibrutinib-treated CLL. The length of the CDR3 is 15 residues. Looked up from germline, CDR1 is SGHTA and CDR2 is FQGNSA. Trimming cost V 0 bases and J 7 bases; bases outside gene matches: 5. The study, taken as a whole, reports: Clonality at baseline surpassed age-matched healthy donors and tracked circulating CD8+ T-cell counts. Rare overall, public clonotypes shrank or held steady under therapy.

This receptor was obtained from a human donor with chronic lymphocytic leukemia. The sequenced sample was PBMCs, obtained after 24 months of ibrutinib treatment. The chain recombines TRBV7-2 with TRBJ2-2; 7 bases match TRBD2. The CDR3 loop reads CASSLAGTNNGELFF. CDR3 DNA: TGTGCCAGCAGCTTAGCCGGGACTAATAACGGGGAGCTGTTTTTT.